These 31 T cell receptor beta chains originate from one sample sequenced in a study of blood T cells in healthy people across ages. Primed by a sample-barcoded 5' primer and a J-beta primer mix, a second PCR proceeded for roughly 7 to 12 cycles. TCRdb fed the 5' RACE reads into MiXCR, producing one record per CDR3 protein. The sample consists of 650,000 to 900,000 distinct CDR3 sequences, roughly 60% of them appearing once. The sample was blood. These receptors originate from a man aged 30 to 45 in good health.

The chain joins TRBV5-1 to TRBJ2-3; D is possibly TRBD1 or TRBD2 (6 bases each). Germline CDR1 and CDR2: SGHRS and YFSETQ. The CDR3 length is 15 residues. Trimming took off 3 bases at V and 4 bases at J, with 15 bases between the two ends. Here the CDR3 DNA reads TGCGCCAGCAGCTCGGACAGACCGGGAGCAGATACGCAGTATTTT. The encoded protein is CASSSDRPGADTQYF.

The chain employs TRBV16 and TRBJ2-1; a possible D gene is TRBD1 (5 bases). Germline loops: CDR1 KGHSY, CDR2 FQNENV. The germline V and J ends were trimmed by 2 bases and 8 bases, with 16 bases remaining between them. The CDR3 consists of 15 residues. CDR3 in amino acids: CASSQRSPRGDEQFF. The CDR3 region has the DNA TGTGCCAGCAGCCAAAGAAGCCCTAGGGGCGATGAGCAGTTCTTC.

V is TRBV7-3 and J is TRBJ2-7; 8 nucleotides line up with TRBD2. The germline CDR1 and CDR2 sequences are SGHTA and FQGTGA. J gave up 2 bases and V 2 bases, and 11 bases lay outside the gene matches. This CDR3 contains 17 residues. CDR3 amino acids: CASSLAQLAGLAYEQYF. In DNA form, the CDR3 reads TGTGCCAGCAGCTTAGCCCAACTGGCGGGACTAGCCTACGAGCAGTACTTC.

This clonotype has a handful of counts. This rearrangement joins TRBV5-1 to TRBJ2-1; maybe TRBD2 (5 bases). The CDR3 has 13 amino acids. V was trimmed by 3 bases and J by 8 bases, leaving 12 bases between them. Germline CDR1 SGHRS, CDR2 YFSETQ. DNA of the CDR3: TGCGCCAGCAGCTCCGGGGTAATAGATGAGCAGTTCTTC. Translated: CASSSGVIDEQFF. The variable domain in full, completed from reference TRBV5-1 and TRBJ2-1, reads KAGVTQTPRYLIKTRGQQVTLSCSPISGHRSVSWYQQTPGQGLQFLFEYFSETQRNKGNFPGRFSGRQFSNSRSEMNVSTLELGDSALYLCASSSGVIDEQFFGPGTRLTVL.

The chain has TRBV29-1 and TRBJ2-5; D is uncertain. This CDR3 has 11 amino acids. Germline loops: CDR1 SQVTM, CDR2 ANQGSEA. V lost 4 bases and J lost 2, with 5 bases in between. CDR3 coding DNA: TGCAGCGTTGCCCAGCAAGAGACCCAGTACTTC. Encoded protein: CSVAQQETQYF. Drawing the rest from reference TRBV29-1 and TRBJ2-5, the complete variable domain is SAVISQKPSRDICQRGTSLTIQCQVDSQVTMMFWYRQQPGQSLTLIATANQGSEATYESGFVIDKFPISRPNLTFSTLTVSNMSPEDSSIYLCSVAQQETQYFGPGTRLLVL.

This chain joins TRBV29-1 and TRBJ1-1; D is perhaps TRBD1 (5 bases). V was trimmed by 6 bases and J by 4 bases, leaving 15 bases between them. Germline V gene sequence: CDR1 SQVTM, CDR2 ANQGSEA. The length of the CDR3 is 13 residues. CDR3 amino acids: CSVATDPFTEAFF. CDR3 bases: TGCAGCGTAGCGACAGACCCCTTCACTGAAGCTTTCTTT.

This clonotype was observed once. The genes are TRBV9 and TRBJ1-2; 8 positions agree with TRBD1. This CDR3 is built from 15 residues. Germline V gene data show CDR1 as SGDLS and CDR2 as YYNGEE. J gave up 5 bases and V 0 bases, and 6 bases lay outside the gene matches. CDR3 nucleotides: TGTGCCAGCAGCGTAGGGCAGGGGGCTTTGTATGGCTACACCTTC. Its translation: CASSVGQGALYGYTF.

The chain has TRBV6-4 and TRBJ2-1, with D perhaps TRBD1 (6 bases). Germline CDR1 is MRHNA and CDR2 is SNTAGT. The CDR3 length is 15 residues. Deletions cut 6 bases from V and 8 bases from J, with 20 bases between. The CDR3 loop is CASSRAPQGLYEQFF. The CDR3 nucleotides read TGTGCCAGCAGCCGAGCTCCTCAGGGGTTGTATGAGCAGTTCTTC.

V and J are TRBV6-1 and TRBJ2-1; TRBD2 aligns across 14 bases. Trimming at V came to 6 bases and at J to 6 bases, leaving 13 bases not matched to a gene. The CDR3 consists of 18 residues. The germline V gene encodes CDR1 MNHNS and CDR2 SASEGT. CDR3 residues: CASRKSPGLAGDFNEQFF. CDR3 in DNA: TGTGCCAGCAGAAAGAGTCCGGGACTAGCGGGGGACTTCAATGAGCAGTTCTTC.

The chain carries TRBV27 and TRBJ2-1, with D tentatively TRBD1 or TRBD2 (7 bases each). The DNA end is a closer match to TRBJ2-7, so the J assignment may be wrong. Germline values: CDR1 MNHEY, CDR2 SMNVEV (reference sequence). The CDR3 consists of 20 residues. CDR3 amino acids: CASSQLTGDLLGGLRYEQYF. In DNA form, the CDR3 reads TGTGCCAGCAGTCAACTTACAGGGGATCTCTTGGGGGGACTACGGTATGAGCAGTACTTC.

The chain has TRBV7-2 and TRBJ2-3; the match to TRBD2 covers 12 bases. CDR1 is SGHTA and CDR2 is FQGNSA in the germline V gene. The CDR3 covers 17 residues. The ends lost 5 bases at V and 3 bases at J; junction bases unmatched: 9. The CDR3 nucleotides are TGTGCCAGCAGCAGATCTAGCGGGGGGGCCGGGACAGATACGCAGTATTTT. It yields the protein CASSRSSGGAGTDTQYF.

This clonotype is a singleton in its sample. The CDR3 is CSVGSLGEKLFF. As DNA, the CDR3 is TGCAGCGTTGGGTCTTTAGGGGAAAAACTGTTTTTT. V gene TRBV29-1 combines with J gene TRBJ1-4; D call uncertain. Germline CDR1 is SQVTM and CDR2 is ANQGSEA. V was trimmed by 4 bases and J by 8 bases, leaving 11 bases between them. The CDR3 consists of 12 residues.

V usage is TRBV27 and J usage is TRBJ2-7; 11 nucleotides align to TRBD2. Germline V gene data show CDR1 as MNHEY and CDR2 as SMNVEV (reference sequence). V shed 5 bases, J shed 3 bases, and the junction held 18 bases outside the gene matches. This CDR3 comprises 19 residues. This chain's CDR3 is CASSRPTSGTHQFFYEQYF. CDR3 in DNA: TGTGCCAGCAGTCGCCCGACTAGCGGGACCCACCAGTTTTTCTACGAGCAGTACTTC.

The J gene is TRBJ2-2, the V gene TRBV27, with D possibly TRBD1 on 6 matching bases. The CDR3 contains 15 residues. CDR1 MNHEY and CDR2 SMNVEV come from the germline V gene (reference sequence). V lost 3 bases to trimming and J lost 4 bases, with 12 bases between them. The CDR3 nucleotides are TGTGCCAGCAGTTTCCGGACAGCTTTCACCGGGGAGCTGTTTTTT. This gives the protein CASSFRTAFTGELFF.

The chain has TRBV29-1 and TRBJ2-3; D gene unclear. CDR3 length: 11 amino acids. The germline V gene encodes CDR1 SQVTM and CDR2 ANQGSEA. V lost 7 bases and J lost 6, with 11 bases in between. CDR3 sequence: CSASTRDTQYF. The CDR3 nucleotides read TGCAGCGCTTCGACCCGTGATACGCAGTATTTT.

In its sample, this clonotype was seen a few times. This chain uses TRBV24-1 with TRBJ2-1; D is ambiguous. Per germline, CDR1 KGHDR and CDR2 SFDVKD. The V and J ends lost 0 bases and 0 bases respectively, with 8 bases between them. The CDR3 extends over 16 amino acids. The CDR3 spells CATSDLVAVSYNEQFF. CDR3 DNA sequence: TGTGCCACCAGTGATTTGGTGGCCGTCTCCTACAATGAGCAGTTCTTC.

This chain joins TRBV12-3 or TRBV12-4 and TRBJ2-1, with a possible D match to TRBD2 (6 bases). The CDR3 length is 15 residues. The V gene lost 1 base and the J gene lost 6 bases, with 13 bases spanning the gap. The CDR3, as DNA: TGTGCCAGCAGTTTAGGAACTAGCCCCCGCAATGAGCAGTTCTTC. It encodes CASSLGTSPRNEQFF.

The genes are TRBV9 and TRBJ2-1; 7 nucleotides match TRBD1. Germline trimming cut 4 bases from V and 9 bases from J; bases unmatched to any gene: 10. The CDR3 consists of 14 residues. CDR1 SGDLS and CDR2 YYNGEE come from the germline V gene. Here the CDR3 reads CASSPQTGLSEQFF. The CDR3 DNA reads as TGTGCCAGCAGCCCCCAGACAGGGTTAAGTGAGCAGTTCTTC.

The V and J genes are TRBV4-3 and TRBJ2-7; D gene uncertain. The length of the CDR3 is 15 residues. In germline, CDR1 is LGHNA, CDR2 YSLEER. The ends were cut back, 4 bases at V and 0 bases at J, with 13 bases in the middle. As DNA, the CDR3 is TGCGCCAGCAGCCCAAACGCTGAAGGCTCCTACGAGCAGTACTTC. Translation gives CASSPNAEGSYEQYF.

The chain recombines TRBV6-2 or TRBV6-3 with TRBJ2-1; D remains ambiguous. The CDR3 contains 15 residues. V was cut by 1 base and J by 7 bases, with 14 bases left in between. The germline V gene has CDR1 MNHEY and CDR2 SVGEGT. CDR3 amino acids: CASSYYGRQDNEQFF. CDR3 DNA: TGTGCCAGCAGTTACTACGGGCGGCAGGATAATGAGCAGTTCTTC.

This clonotype is a singleton in its sample. V is TRBV11-2 and J is TRBJ2-3, with TRBD1 matching over 8 bases. Germline V CDR1 and CDR2: SGHAT, FQNNGV. Losses at the gene ends were 10 bases for V and 11 bases for J; bases not matched to a gene: 14. CDR3 length equals 13 residues. DNA of the CDR3: TGTGCCACCCAGAGGGCTCGACAGGGGCTGCAGTATTTT. It specifies CATQRARQGLQYF. The entire variable domain, with the rest obtained from reference TRBV11-2 and TRBJ2-3, is as follows: EAGVAQSPRYKIIEKRQSVAFWCNPISGHATLYWYQQILGQGPKLLIQFQNNGVVDDSQLPKDRFSAERLKGVDSTLKIQPAKLEDSAVYLCATQRARQGLQYFGPGTRLTVL.

As DNA, the CDR3 is TGCAGTGCTCCTAAGTTCAGGGCCTCCTACGAGCAGTACTTC. It is translated as CSAPKFRASYEQYF. The chain has TRBV20-1 and TRBJ2-7; a weak D match, TRBD1 (5 bases). The CDR3 totals 14 residues. V lost 5 bases and J lost 0, with 14 bases in between. Per germline, CDR1 DFQATT and CDR2 SNEGSKA (reference sequence).

J is TRBJ2-7 and V is TRBV29-1; D is uncertain. Germline values: CDR1 SQVTM, CDR2 ANQGSEA. V lost 5 bases and J 0 bases, leaving 20 bases between the germline ends. The CDR3 totals 16 residues. The CDR3 protein is CSVLVSRTASSYEQYF. The CDR3 DNA is TGCAGCGTTTTAGTATCAAGAACAGCGAGCTCCTACGAGCAGTACTTC.

The chain carries TRBV7-2 and TRBJ2-7, with D perhaps matching TRBD2 (6 bases). CDR1 and CDR2 (germline): SGHTA, FQGNSA. This CDR3 has 14 amino acids. Trimming pared 5 bases from V and 2 bases from J, leaving 13 bases between. The CDR3 DNA reads as TGTGCCAGCAGCCGGACCTCGGGAGCCTACGAGCAGTACTTC. Residues: CASSRTSGAYEQYF.

This rearrangement joins TRBV5-1 to TRBJ2-3; D ambiguous. This CDR3 has 15 amino acids. The V gene lost 2 bases and the J gene lost 0 bases, with 10 bases spanning the gap. Looked up from germline, CDR1 is SGHRS and CDR2 is YFSETQ. The CDR3 loop is CASSLQTPSTDTQYF. In nucleotides, the CDR3 is TGCGCCAGCAGCTTACAGACGCCTAGCACAGATACGCAGTATTTT.

This clonotype appeared a single time. The chain links TRBV6-1 to TRBJ1-2; D is unresolved. Germline V gene data show CDR1 as MNHNS and CDR2 as SASEGT. Trimming shortened V by 4 bases and J by 4 bases, and 10 bases separated the two germline ends. The CDR3 loop spans 13 amino acids. The CDR3, as DNA: TGTGCCAGCAGTGTCGGGGTAGTCTATGGCTACACCTTC. Protein product: CASSVGVVYGYTF.

V and J are TRBV24-1 and TRBJ1-1; D unclear. V lost 2 bases, J lost 2 bases, and 8 bases lay in between. CDR1 and CDR2 from the germline V gene are KGHDR and SFDVKD. The CDR3 runs to 14 residues. DNA for the CDR3: TGTGCCACCAGTGATTCCACACCCAACACTGAAGCTTTCTTT. Amino acid sequence: CATSDSTPNTEAFF.

In this sample, this clonotype turned up a few times. This chain links TRBV3-1 with TRBJ2-5; no clear D gene. Germline V gene sequence: CDR1 LGHDT, CDR2 YNNKEL (reference sequence). V was pared by 3 bases and J by 5 bases, with 10 bases between. The CDR3 is made up of 13 amino acids. CDR3 sequence reads: CASSQASRETQYF. The CDR3 DNA is TGTGCCAGCAGCCAGGCCTCCCGGGAGACCCAGTACTTC.

The chain employs TRBV7-2 and TRBJ2-5; D is ambiguous. V was clipped by 5 bases and J by 2 bases, with 9 bases between them. CDR1 and CDR2 (germline): SGHTA, FQGNSA. The CDR3 is made up of 13 amino acids. The CDR3 is CASSLLRQETQYF. In DNA, the CDR3 is TGTGCCAGCAGCCTACTCAGACAAGAGACCCAGTACTTC.

This clonotype has more than one count but fewer than ten. The CDR3 here is CASSFTDRNTEAFF. The CDR3 nucleotides are TGTGCCAGCAGCTTCACTGACAGGAACACTGAAGCTTTCTTT. V gene TRBV7-9 combines with J gene TRBJ1-1, with a possible D match to TRBD1 (5 bases). The CDR3 runs to 14 residues. Germline V gene lookup returns CDR1 SEHNR and CDR2 FQNEAQ (reference sequence). V was pared by 3 bases and J by 1 base, with 9 bases between.

This clonotype appeared a few times. This chain joins TRBV24-1 and TRBJ2-6; D gene ambiguous. Germline CDR1 is KGHDR and CDR2 is SFDVKD. CDR3 length: 15 residues. V lost 4 bases and J lost 0, with 6 bases in between. In DNA, the CDR3 is TGTGCCACCAGTGACCGGACCTCTGGGGCCAACGTCCTGACTTTC. It specifies CATSDRTSGANVLTF.